This TCR beta chain stems from a study of beta chain features in type 1 diabetes. About the research overall: Age, gender, cell numbers and subset yield matched between patients and controls. Notes on the study in general: Across all four CD4+ subsets, people with type 1 diabetes showed modestly shorter TCRB CDR3s.

A single heparinised blood sample, averaging around 120 mL, was obtained per donor. The CDR3 extends over 14 amino acids. Germline CDR1 and CDR2: SGHRS and YFSETQ. The germline V and J ends were trimmed by 0 bases and 1 base, with 7 bases remaining between them. In regard to this clone: Its antigen is undetermined.

Reverse transcribing all isolated RNA meant expressed TCRB transcripts were sequenced. Profiled with immunoSEQ multiplex PCR; TCRdb holds only in-frame clones, not every one. The sample has under 400,000 clones; about 19% are singletons. The clonotype comes from a woman between 18 and 30 years old in good health. Sample: naive CD4+ T cells from blood. The chain links TRBV5-1 to TRBJ2-5, with D unclear. The CDR3 coding sequence is TGCGCCAGCAGCTTGGGGCAGATCCAAGAGACCCAGTACTTC. Translated, it gives CASSLGQIQETQYF.